The 28 T cell receptor beta chains below all came from one sample that was sequenced in a study of response to subunit inactivated influenza vaccine. A single record per CDR3 protein comes from TCRdb applying MiXCR to the RT-PCR reads. This table has some 480,000 distinct CDR3 sequences, about a tenth appearing once. This specimen consisted of PBMCs from blood, obtained 40 to 50 days after vaccination. The receptor set was obtained from a man aged 50-60 years who received an inactivated influenza vaccine.

The chain joins TRBV7-2 to TRBJ2-5; a possible D gene is TRBD1 (5 bases). Looked up from germline, CDR1 is SGHTA and CDR2 is FQGNSA. Trimming removed 5 bases from V and 2 bases from J, with 15 bases in between. The CDR3 runs 15 residues. The CDR3 DNA reads TGTGCCAGCAGCGACCGAAGGACACTTCAAGAGACCCAGTACTTC. As protein: CASSDRRTLQETQYF. The whole variable domain, remainder taken from reference TRBV7-2 and TRBJ2-5, is GAGVSQSPSNKVTEKGKDVELRCDPISGHTALYWYRQSLGQGLEFLIYFQGNSAPDKSGLPSDRFSAERTGGSVSTLTIQRTQQEDSAVYLCASSDRRTLQETQYFGPGTRLLVL.

This chain uses TRBV4-3 with TRBJ2-6; D unresolved. The length of the CDR3 is 15 residues. Trimming cost V 4 bases and J 0 bases, with 7 bases left between them. Germline V gene sequence: CDR1 LGHNA, CDR2 YSLEER. CDR3 loop: CASSRWFSGANVLTF. DNA for the CDR3: TGCGCCAGCAGCCGTTGGTTCTCTGGGGCCAACGTCCTGACTTTC.

The chain is built from TRBV10-3 and TRBJ2-7; 9 nucleotides align to TRBD1. J gave up 5 bases and V 4 bases, and 6 bases lay outside the gene matches. CDR1 is ENHRY and CDR2 is SYGVKD in the germline V gene. The CDR3 covers 14 residues. Written as DNA, the CDR3 is TGTGCCATCAGTGTCCGGGACAGGGTCGACGAGCAGTACTTC. Protein product: CAISVRDRVDEQYF.

The rearrangement joins TRBV7-2 to TRBJ2-3; 9 positions agree with TRBD2. The CDR3 has 16 residues. CDR1 is SGHTA and CDR2 is FQGNSA in the germline V gene. V shed 5 bases, J shed 1 base, and the junction held 7 bases outside the gene matches. CDR3 DNA sequence: TGTGCCAGCAGCCTTTATAGCGGGGGCGGCACAGATACGCAGTATTTT. This gives the protein CASSLYSGGGTDTQYF.

This clonotype came up a few times. The CDR3 nucleotides read TGCGCCAGCGGTCAGGGGGACTACGAGCAGTACTTC. Its protein product is CASGQGDYEQYF. The rearrangement joins TRBV10-2 to TRBJ2-7; 7 nucleotides align to TRBD1. From germline, CDR1 is WSHSY and CDR2 SAAADI. V gave up 8 bases and J gave up 3 bases; unmatched junction bases: 4. There are 12 residues in the CDR3.

Many counts were recorded for this clonotype. The V and J genes are TRBV20-1 and TRBJ1-2, with D tentatively TRBD1 (5 bases). The CDR3 is 17 amino acids. V lost 3 bases and J 4 bases, leaving 24 bases between the germline ends. Germline V gene sequence: CDR1 DFQATT, CDR2 SNEGSKA (reference sequence). The CDR3 region has the DNA TGCAGTGCTAGGCTTGAAAAGACAGCGAAAAACCTCTATGGCTACACCTTC. Translated, it gives CSARLEKTAKNLYGYTF.

There are a few counts of this clonotype. The V gene is TRBV5-1, the J gene TRBJ2-5, with D tentatively TRBD2 (5 bases). Trimming left V 0 bases short and J 10 bases short, with 10 bases between. Germline V gives CDR1 SGHRS, CDR2 YFSETQ. This CDR3 comprises 12 residues. The CDR3 region is CASSLVRGDQYF. CDR3 nucleotides: TGCGCCAGCAGCTTGGTTCGGGGAGACCAGTACTTC.

This clonotype was recorded at least ten times. The J gene is TRBJ2-1, the V gene TRBV20-1, with TRBD2 matching 7 bases. This CDR3 is built from 15 residues. V dropped 8 bases and J dropped 6; count of bases not matched to a gene: 16. CDR1 and CDR2 from the germline V gene are DFQATT and SNEGSKA (reference sequence). The CDR3 region has the DNA TGCAGTATACCCCCCCGAATAGGGAGGGGCAATGAGCAGTTCTTC. It is translated as CSIPPRIGRGNEQFF.

V is TRBV12-3 or TRBV12-4 and J is TRBJ2-5; 11 positions agree with TRBD2. J lost 3 bases, V lost 7 bases, and 7 bases had no gene match. There are 15 residues in the CDR3. CDR3 nucleotide sequence: TGTGCCAGCAACCTAGCGGGGGGCCGAGAAGAGACCCAGTACTTC. Its translation is CASNLAGGREETQYF.

This chain joins TRBV29-1 and TRBJ2-7; no firm D call. Germline assignment: CDR1 SQVTM and CDR2 ANQGSEA. V was clipped by 4 bases and J by 7 bases, with 8 bases between them. The length of the CDR3 is 10 residues. The CDR3 nucleotides read TGCAGCGTTGCTGGCGCGGAGCAGTACTTC. As protein: CSVAGAEQYF.

In its sample, this clonotype was seen many times. The J gene is TRBJ2-7, the V gene TRBV11-2, with 13 bases lining up with TRBD2. Germline V gene lookup returns CDR1 SGHAT and CDR2 FQNNGV. The CDR3 covers 19 residues. With 4 bases clipped from V and 3 bases from J, the junction kept 15 bases outside the gene matches. As DNA, the CDR3 is TGTGCCAGCAGCTCCGCCGGGACGGAGGGACTAGCGGGATACTACGAGCAGTACTTC. This gives the protein CASSSAGTEGLAGYYEQYF.

The V call is TRBV20-1, the J call TRBJ2-7; 7 nucleotides align to TRBD1. This CDR3 spans 14 amino acids. The germline CDR1 and CDR2 sequences are DFQATT and SNEGSKA (reference sequence). Trimming removed 8 bases from V and 8 bases from J; junction bases left unmatched: 18. The DNA of the CDR3 is TGCAGTACCAGATACGTTAGAGACAGGGCTAAGCAGTACTTC. Translated, it gives CSTRYVRDRAKQYF.

The sample holds a few counts of this clonotype. The V and J genes are TRBV5-1 and TRBJ2-5; 12 bases fit TRBD2. The V segment lost 0 bases and the J segment 5 bases; nucleotides outside the gene matches: 11. This CDR3 region has 18 residues. CDR1 and CDR2 (germline): SGHRS, YFSETQ. The CDR3 region has the DNA TGCGCCAGCAGCTTGGATCGGCTAGCGGGAGGGCCTAGGGAGACCCAGTACTTC. This gives the protein CASSLDRLAGGPRETQYF.

This chain uses TRBV2 with TRBJ2-7; 8 bases are shared with TRBD2. This CDR3 contains 17 residues. Unmatched junction bases numbered 13, after V lost 4 bases and J lost 2 bases. Looked up from germline, CDR1 is SNHLY and CDR2 is FYNNEI. CDR3 bases: TGTGCCAGCAGTGCGGGGAGTAGCGGGGTCCTCACCTACGAGCAGTACTTC. Its protein product is CASSAGSSGVLTYEQYF.

This clonotype was counted between two and nine times. The V gene is TRBV18, the J gene TRBJ2-7; D is undetermined. The CDR3 runs to 15 residues. CDR1 and CDR2 (germline): KGHSH, LQKENI. Trimming took 2 bases from V and 4 from J, leaving 15 bases between them. In nucleotides, the CDR3 is TGTGCCAGCTCACCAAGCCGGCAGCAGACATACGAGCAGTACTTC. Protein product: CASSPSRQQTYEQYF.

The chain joins TRBV4-3 to TRBJ2-1; D is ambiguous. This CDR3 contains 14 residues. V was trimmed by 0 bases and J by 8 bases, leaving 11 bases between them. Germline CDR1 is LGHNA and CDR2 is YSLEER. CDR3 coding DNA: TGCGCCAGCAGCCAAGATACGCCACCCGATGAGCAGTTCTTC. It specifies CASSQDTPPDEQFF.

The J gene is TRBJ2-7, the V gene TRBV12-3 or TRBV12-4; 9 bases match TRBD1. The junction had 8 bases not matched to a gene; V was cut back by 5 bases and J by 3 bases. CDR3 size: 15 residues. CDR3 region: CASSMPTGGNYEQYF. For the CDR3, the DNA is TGTGCCAGCAGTATGCCGACAGGGGGGAACTACGAGCAGTACTTC.

This clonotype was seen many times. The J gene is TRBJ2-5, the V gene TRBV27; D gene unclear. V dropped 3 bases and J dropped 7 bases, with 6 bases sitting between them. CDR1 is MNHEY, CDR2 SMNVEV, per germline (reference sequence). The CDR3 is made up of 11 amino acids. The CDR3 is CASSFLGTQYF. CDR3 sequence (DNA): TGTGCCAGCAGTTTCCTGGGGACCCAGTACTTC.

The chain joins TRBV5-1 to TRBJ2-2; the match to TRBD1 covers 7 bases. With V trimmed by 3 bases and J by 4 bases, 12 bases remained unmatched. Germline CDR1 SGHRS, CDR2 YFSETQ. The CDR3 runs to 17 residues. Here the CDR3 DNA reads TGCGCCAGCAGCTGGAGGACAGGCGGATCGGTCACCGGGGAGCTGTTTTTT. Its protein product is CASSWRTGGSVTGELFF.

The chain links TRBV2 to TRBJ2-7, with D possibly matching TRBD1 (6 bases). This CDR3 has 11 amino acids. The V gene lost 7 bases and the J gene lost 9 bases, with 13 bases spanning the gap. Germline V CDR1 and CDR2: SNHLY, FYNNEI. CDR3 amino acids: CASTEPRGQYF. The CDR3 DNA follows: TGTGCCAGCACCGAACCCAGGGGGCAGTACTTC.

The chain employs TRBV28 and TRBJ2-2; 9 bases agree with TRBD2. The CDR3 has 15 amino acids. The V segment lost 3 bases and the J segment 5 bases; nucleotides outside the gene matches: 4. Germline V gene data show CDR1 as MDHEN and CDR2 as SYDVKM. In DNA form, the CDR3 reads TGTGCCAGCAGTTTTATAGCGGGAGAGACCGGGGAGCTGTTTTTT. Protein product: CASSFIAGETGELFF. The whole variable domain, remainder taken from reference TRBV28 and TRBJ2-2, is DVKVTQSSRYLVKRTGEKVFLECVQDMDHENMFWYRQDPGLGLRLIYFSYDVKMKEKGDIPEGYSVSREKKERFSLILESASTNQTSMYLCASSFIAGETGELFFGEGSRLTVL.

Turning to this clonotype: A much larger clone lies one base from this, so it may be a read error. The CDR3 carries no conserved terminal phenylalanine or tryptophan, so it likely arises from a read error. The chain uses TRBV4-3 and TRBJ2-1; D is unclear. V was cut by 0 bases and J by 4 bases, with 7 bases left in between. The CDR3 totals 14 residues. Germline V gene sequence: CDR1 LGHNA, CDR2 YSLEER. The CDR3, as DNA: TGCGCCAGCAGCCAAGATGACGGTTACAATGAGCAGTTCCTC. As protein: CASSQDDGYNEQFL.

This clonotype showed up just a few times. The chain uses TRBV7-2 and TRBJ2-1; 8 bases fit TRBD2. Trimming removed 2 bases from V and 5 bases from J; junction bases left unmatched: 8. Per the germline V gene, CDR1 is SGHTA and CDR2 is FQGNSA. The CDR3 spans 16 residues. The CDR3: CASSLLGLAGDNEQFF. The CDR3 nucleotides are TGTGCCAGCAGCTTACTAGGGCTAGCGGGTGACAATGAGCAGTTCTTC.

This clonotype turned up a few times. The genes are TRBV28 and TRBJ2-7; no clear D gene. V was shortened by 2 bases and J by 0 bases, with 20 bases between the two germline ends. Germline CDR1 reads MDHEN; CDR2 reads SYDVKM. The CDR3 loop spans 18 amino acids. The CDR3, as DNA: TGTGCCAGCAGTTTAGGAAATCTACTCTTACATAGCTCCTACGAGCAGTACTTC. This encodes CASSLGNLLLHSSYEQYF.

The gene calls are TRBV4-3 and TRBJ2-1; D not certain. CDR1 is LGHNA, CDR2 YSLEER, per germline. V dropped 1 base and J dropped 0 bases, with 16 bases sitting between them. CDR3 size: 18 residues. The CDR3, as DNA: TGCGCCAGCAGCCAAGGGGTTCCGGAGAGAAGCTCCTACAATGAGCAGTTCTTC. It codes for CASSQGVPERSSYNEQFF.

This clonotype was seen more than once but under ten times. V is TRBV6-1 and J is TRBJ2-7; D remains ambiguous. The ends were cut back, 5 bases at V and 2 bases at J, with 13 bases in the middle. Germline V lookup: CDR1 MNHNS, CDR2 SASEGT. The length of the CDR3 is 14 residues. CDR3 residues: CASSQPPSPYEQYF. CDR3 coding DNA: TGTGCCAGCAGTCAGCCCCCTTCGCCCTACGAGCAGTACTTC.

This clonotype came up a few times. The chain uses TRBV7-9 and TRBJ2-1; D is possibly TRBD2 (6 bases). The CDR3 totals 15 residues. Trimming stripped 1 base from V and 10 bases from J, with 17 bases between. Germline CDR1 SEHNR, CDR2 FQNEAQ (reference sequence). The CDR3 DNA sequence: TGTGCCAGCAGCTTAGTGGGACTCACACCCAGGGAGCAGTTCTTC. Translating it yields CASSLVGLTPREQFF.

The chain has TRBV27 and TRBJ2-7; D is ambiguous. The ends were cut back, 5 bases at V and 2 bases at J, with 19 bases in the middle. This CDR3 has 16 amino acids. Germline V gene data show CDR1 as MNHEY and CDR2 as SMNVEV (reference sequence). CDR3 coding DNA: TGTGCCAGCAGTCCCTCGGGTCATGCAAGTGCCTACGAGCAGTACTTC. It yields the protein CASSPSGHASAYEQYF.